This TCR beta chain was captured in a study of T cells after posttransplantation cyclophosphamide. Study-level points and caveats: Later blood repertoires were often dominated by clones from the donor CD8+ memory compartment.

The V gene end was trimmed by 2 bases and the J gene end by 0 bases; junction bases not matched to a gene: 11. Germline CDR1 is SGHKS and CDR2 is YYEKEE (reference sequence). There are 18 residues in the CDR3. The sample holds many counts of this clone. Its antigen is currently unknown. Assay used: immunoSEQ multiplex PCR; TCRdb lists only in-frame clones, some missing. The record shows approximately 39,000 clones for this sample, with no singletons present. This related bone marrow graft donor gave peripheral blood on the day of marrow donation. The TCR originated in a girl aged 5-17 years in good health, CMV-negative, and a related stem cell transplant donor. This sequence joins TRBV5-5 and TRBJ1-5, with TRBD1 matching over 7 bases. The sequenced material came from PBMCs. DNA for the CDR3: TGTGCCAGCAGCTTTAGGGACAGCACGGTTTATAGCAATCAGCCCCAGCATTTT. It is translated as CASSFRDSTVYSNQPQHF. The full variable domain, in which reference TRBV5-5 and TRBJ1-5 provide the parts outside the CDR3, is DAGVTQSPTHLIKTRGQQVTLRCSPISGHKSVSWYQQVLGQGPQFIFQYYEKEERGRGNFPDRFSARQFPNYSSELNVNALLLGDSALYLCASSFRDSTVYSNQPQHFGDGTRLSIL.